Detailed here is one TCR beta chain. Its recognized antigen is unknown. No base quality information exists; no much larger clone differs at one position. Per the publication, the treatment or condition label means: 15 to 20 received Ad26.COV2.S at low or high dose, single or two shots; about 5 received placebo; per-sample allocation not given. For vaccine and placebo recipients, repertoires were sequenced using samples collected on day 63 after the first injection. Between 29 July and 7 August 2020, Cohort 1b enrolled around 25 adults aged 18-55 years at one site in Boston, USA. As a vaccine, Ad26.COV2.S was a replication-incompetent adenovirus type 26 vector that expressed a prefusion-stabilized SARS-CoV-2 spike protein derived from the original Wuhan strain. This specimen comes from a study of Ad26.COV2.S vaccination and SARS-CoV-2 variants (dated by TCRdb to 2020 to 2023). With respect to the entire study: Donors in the vaccine arm were drawn from COV1001, a multicentre, randomized, double-blind, placebo-controlled phase I-IIa trial testing Ad26.COV2.S in healthy adults. Ad26.COV2.S was administered intramuscularly at a dose of 5x10^10 or 1x10^11 viral particles, either as one shot or as two shots given 56 days apart. Sequencing of the TCRbeta repertoire served to evaluate the specificity and breadth of SARS-CoV-2-reactive T cell receptors following Ad26.COV2.S vaccination. A total of 32 samples were included in the TCR-sequenced set, comprising roughly 19 Ad26.COV2.S vaccine recipients, 5 placebo recipients and 8 SARS-CoV-2 convalescent individuals. Trial participants were randomized into five groups of five, in which low-dose or high-dose Ad26.COV2.S was given once or twice, or placebo was given on both occasions. Investigators remained blinded to trial group allocation during experiments and outcome assessment.

CDR1 and CDR2 are drawn from the germline V gene (reference sequence): MNHEY, SMNVEV. The germline V and J ends show losses of 5 bases and 2 bases respectively, and no gene match explains 2 bases of the junction. The CDR3 runs 15 amino acids, cysteine and phenylalanine included. The DNA shown is the 45-base CDR3, in frame from base 1. What the study reported, not specific to this receptor: After vaccination, substantial breadth of spike-specific CD8+ and CD4+ T cell responses was reported. Comparable non-spike TCR breadth was observed between vaccine and placebo recipients, consistent with only spike being contained in the vaccine. The study was not powered for comparison of responses between vaccine doses or regimens. Compared with placebo recipients, Ad26.COV2.S recipients showed higher spike-specific TCR breadth (P = 0.0014). The authors noted that total T cell responses may have been underestimated by the TCR breadth and depth analyses.

The immunoSEQ Assay was used to sequence TCRbeta CDR3 regions. After extraction, genomic DNA underwent amplification by bias-controlled multiplex PCR, followed by high-throughput sequencing. From the authors' description of their analysis: To quantify the absolute abundance of every unique TCRbeta CDR3 region, sequences were collapsed and filtered. T cell fraction was estimated by normalizing TCRbeta template counts to usable DNA, which was measured by amplifying reference genes present in all nucleated cells. Repertoire TCRs were annotated as SARS-CoV-2-specific by exact matching of V gene, CDR3 amino acid sequence and J gene to a known reactive TCR set. MIRA supplied the reference SARS-CoV-2 TCR set, which was filtered for enrichment in COVID-19-positive ImmuneCODE repertoires so that public or cross-reactive TCRs were removed. Using the MIRA antigens, annotated TCRs were further analysed by specific ORF or by position within an ORF. Breadth was defined as the number of annotated unique rearrangements divided by the total number of unique productive rearrangements, and depth was defined as the summed frequency of the annotated unique rearrangements. Two-sided Wilcoxon rank-sum tests were used to compare TCR breadth between groups. As stored in TCRdb, this immuneACCESS dataset retains in-frame rearrangements with V and J assigned. A fraction of the clones does not appear; measured against another copy, unresolved V genes explain less than half of the discrepancy, and the remainder lacks a known reason. V and J calls and clone size are given by that table; D and trimming were obtained from the DNA. Recorded for this sample are roughly 380,000 clones; approximately 85% of them occurred a single time. The top ten clones comprise 3.3% of the sample.

The chain was built from TRBV27 and TRBJ2-6; TRBD1 matches 8 bases in the middle. The sample was peripheral blood, taken in a trial of Ad26.COV2.S vaccine versus placebo. This TCR was recovered from a person aged 18-60 years who received the Ad26.COV2.S COVID-19 vaccine or a placebo. The sequenced DNA is TGTGCCAGCAGTCCACAGGGGGCTGGGGCCAACGTCCTGACTTTC. Its translation reads: CASSPQGAGANVLTF.